This T cell receptor (beta chain) originates from a study of blood T cell repertoires in COVID-19 (dated by TCRdb to 2018 to 2021). As for the study more broadly: Collaborator samples came from the United States, Italy and Spain and covered acute and convalescent phases of COVID-19. The prospective study material was composed of cDNA or gDNA derived from T cells, B-cell-depleted T cells, or PBMCs. Deeply sampled blood TCRbeta repertoires from subjects exposed to, actively infected with, or recovered from COVID-19 were included in the dataset. Samples came from the ongoing ImmuneRACE study (first 160 participants) plus 1,254 subjects from 6 global collaborators. HLA class I and class II types, where available, came from metadata supplied by the sample provider rather than from assay-based typing. The sample metadata nearly always contained a de-identified subject ID, COVID-19 status, age in years and sex. The repertoires were released in a freely available public database meant as a resource for research on the immune response to SARS-CoV-2. The investigation overall reported the following: How much clinical and demographic metadata was included differed by source and by participant, and the metadata was provided uncurated.

TCRbeta CDR3 regions were amplified from genomic DNA by means of the immunoSEQ Assay, a bias-controlled multiplex PCR. The study's own analysis went as follows. Within the assay, amplification of reference gene primers was used to estimate how many nucleated cells each sample contained. Sequence reads were collapsed and filtered to measure the absolute abundance of every unique TCRbeta CDR3 rearrangement. Productive Simpson clonality was computed per sample as the square root of Simpson's diversity index over productive rearrangements. Drawn from immuneACCESS, this table holds only the in-frame rearrangements with V and J called that TCRdb kept. Clones are partly lost; checked studies trace under half to an unresolved V gene and leave the rest unexplained. The V and J calls and clone size are taken from that table; D and trimming were inferred from the DNA. Within this sample are 200,000 or so clones, with over 75% of them counted one time only. The ten biggest clones cover 1.9% of the sample.

As encoded in the germline V gene, CDR1 is MNHEY while CDR2 is SVGAGI. From the cysteine through the phenylalanine, the CDR3 covers 11 amino acids. The CDR3 DNA has 33 bases and is translated from base 1. Trimming removed 8 bases from V and 4 bases from J, leaving 5 bases between the germline ends. To note about this clone: Its antigen is still unknown. No qualities accompany the bases; no much larger clone lies one base away.

The collaborating institutions used their own protocols to collect whole blood in K2EDTA tubes. For TCRbeta analysis, collaborators shipped samples in one of three forms: frozen whole blood, isolated PBMCs, or DNA extracted from either of those sample types. Here the chain combines TRBV6-5 and TRBJ1-4, with no confident D gene call. Sequenced material: peripheral blood. The sequence was collected from a man aged 40-50 years with active or convalescent COVID-19. CDR3 region: CASGHNEKLFF. The DNA sequence is as follows: TGTGCCAGCGGGCATAATGAAAAACTGTTTTTT.